This is a list of T cell receptor beta chains from one sample in a study of CD8+ T cells in alopecia areata. Method: immunoSEQ multiplex PCR; TCRdb's copy keeps in-frame clones and lacks some. The table shows under 110,000 clones, with 55% to 70% occurring only once. This specimen consisted of CD8+ T cells sorted from blood, obtained between weeks 55 and 70, from a patient treated with tofacitinib. The source is a human donor with alopecia areata. Both conserved end residues are part of each CDR3. A D gene is named only where the DNA matches it firmly. A row's size may be missing; if present it is once, few, many or a size class.

cdr3_nt	cdr3_aa	v_call	cdr3_length	j_call	clone_size	d_call
TGTGCCAGCGGGCGGGGGCTAGGAAACACCATATATTTT	CASGRGLGNTIYF	TRBV9	13	TRBJ1-3	-	-
TGTGCCAGCAGTTCGGGACAGGCGGATGGCTACACCTTC	CASSSGQADGYTF	TRBV7-3	13	TRBJ1-2	-	TRBD1
TGTGCCAGCTCCCGTCAAGAAGAAGAGACCCAGTACTTC	CASSRQEEETQYF	TRBV18	13	TRBJ2-5	-	-
TGTGCCAGCAGCTTAGGCCAGGCGAACTACAATGAGCAGTTCTTC	CASSLGQANYNEQFF	TRBV5-6	15	TRBJ2-1	-	-
TGTGCCACCACGAGGGTAGGGGCCAACGTCCTGACTTTC	CATTRVGANVLTF	TRBV15	13	TRBJ2-6	once	-
TGCAGCGTTGAGGGACGGAACACTGAAGCTTTCTTT	CSVEGRNTEAFF	TRBV29-1	12	TRBJ1-1	-	-
TGCAGCGTTGTTTCAGGTCCACAGGAGCTATACACCATATATTTT	CSVVSGPQELYTIYF	TRBV29-1	15	TRBJ1-3	few	-
TGTGCCAGCAGCTCGGTACAGTACGAGCAGTACTTC	CASSSVQYEQYF	TRBV13	12	TRBJ2-7	once	-
TGTGCCAGTAGTATAGTCCCCTCCGAGCAGTACTTC	CASSIVPSEQYF	TRBV19	12	TRBJ2-7	-	-
TGCAGCGTTGAAGATCGTGGCTTCACAGATACGCAGTATTTT	CSVEDRGFTDTQYF	TRBV29-1	14	TRBJ2-3	few	-
TGTGCCAGCATCTTCGCCAATCCCTCCACAGATACGCAGTATTTT	CASIFANPSTDTQYF	TRBV7-9	15	TRBJ2-3	-	-
TGTGCCAGCAGGGGGGGGAGGGATGACTACGAGCAGTACTTC	CASRGGRDDYEQYF	TRBV6-6	14	TRBJ2-7	-	TRBD2
TGTGCCAGTAGTTGGTCAGGGGGCTTGGGATATGAGCAGTTCTTC	CASSWSGGLGYEQFF	TRBV19	15	TRBJ2-1	few	TRBD1
TGCGCCAGCAGGCCCAAGGACAGCGTCGTCGGCAATCAGCCCCAGCATTTT	CASRPKDSVVGNQPQHF	TRBV4-1	17	TRBJ1-5	few	-
TGCAGCGTTGATGCGGGTACTGAAGCTTTCTTT	CSVDAGTEAFF	TRBV29-1	11	TRBJ1-1	-	-
TGTGCCAGCACAGGACCAGGCCTTGCAACTGAAGCTTTCTTT	CASTGPGLATEAFF	TRBV7-9	14	TRBJ1-1	-	-
TGTGCCAGCAGCCAGGCTAGACAGGACTATGGCTACACCTTC	CASSQARQDYGYTF	TRBV4-2	14	TRBJ1-2	few	-
TGTGCCAGCAGTGAATTCACGGAGGACCCCTATGGCTACACCTTC	CASSEFTEDPYGYTF	TRBV25-1	15	TRBJ1-2	-	-
TGTGCCAGCAGGATACAGGGCTCTAACTATGGCTACACCTTC	CASRIQGSNYGYTF	TRBV2	14	TRBJ1-2	-	-
TGTGCCAGCAGCTTAGTACGAATCCGGGGGATAAGGGCCATATATTTT	CASSLVRIRGIRAIYF	TRBV7-6	16	TRBJ1-3	few	-
TGTGCCAGCAGCTACACTCCTGAAGCTTTCTTT	CASSYTPEAFF	TRBV2	11	TRBJ1-1	few	-
TGCGCCAGCAGCTTGCGGGGTTCGGACAATGAGCAGTTCTTC	CASSLRGSDNEQFF	TRBV5-1	14	TRBJ2-1	once	-
TGTGCCAGCAGCTTGGGGACAGCTTCTGGGGAGACCCAGTACTTC	CASSLGTASGETQYF	TRBV5-6	15	TRBJ2-5	-	-
TGTGCCAGCAGCCCTCACTACACCTTC	CASSPHYTF	TRBV9	9	TRBJ1-2	once	-
TGTGCCAGCAGCCAGGCTAGCGGGGACTACAATGAGCAGTTCTTC	CASSQASGDYNEQFF	TRBV4-2	15	TRBJ2-1	-	TRBD2
TGCGCCAGCAGCCGATACGACTTGGGGGGGTTCGGCGAGCAGTACTTC	CASSRYDLGGFGEQYF	TRBV4-1	16	TRBJ2-7	-	TRBD2
TGTGCCAGCAGCCTGAGTAGCCGGGAGCTGTTTTTT	CASSLSSRELFF	TRBV4-2	12	TRBJ2-2	-	-
TGCAGCGTTGACTCAGCAAGAGATACGCAGTATTTT	CSVDSARDTQYF	TRBV29-1	12	TRBJ2-3	few	-
TGCAGCGTTCCAACAGGGACGAATGAAAAACTGTTTTTT	CSVPTGTNEKLFF	TRBV29-1	13	TRBJ1-4	-	-
TGTGCCTGGAAGGGACAGTGGAACACTGAAGCTTTCTTT	CAWKGQWNTEAFF	TRBV30	13	TRBJ1-1	-	TRBD1
TGTGCCAGCAGCTCGACAGGGAACACTGAAGCTTTCTTT	CASSSTGNTEAFF	TRBV5-6	13	TRBJ1-1	-	-
TGCGCCAGCAGCCTCCGGGACGGACACTACGAGCAGTACTTC	CASSLRDGHYEQYF	TRBV5-1	14	TRBJ2-7	-	-
TGTGCCAGCAGCCGAGACCTCGCCTCTCCCAAAAACATTCAGTACTTC	CASSRDLASPKNIQYF	TRBV14	16	TRBJ2-4	few	-
TGCAGCGTTGTTCCAGGGAGTAACTATGGCTACACCTTC	CSVVPGSNYGYTF	TRBV29-1	13	TRBJ1-2	-	-
TGTGCCAGCAGCCCCTGGGGAGGGATCAATGAGCAGTTCTTC	CASSPWGGINEQFF	TRBV9	14	TRBJ2-1	-	TRBD2
TGTGCCAGCAGGAAAGGGGGCGCATCAGCTTCTAATGAAAAACTGTTTTTT	CASRKGGASASNEKLFF	TRBV2	17	TRBJ1-4	few	TRBD1
TGCGCCAGCAGCTTGGGTTACAGGGGGAGGGACACTGAAGCTTTCTTT	CASSLGYRGRDTEAFF	TRBV5-1	16	TRBJ1-1	-	TRBD1
TGTGCCAGCAGCTTGGGCTCTGGAAACACCATATATTTT	CASSLGSGNTIYF	TRBV5-6	13	TRBJ1-3	-	-
TGCGCCAGCAGCTACCGGGGCATGAACACTGAAGCTTTCTTT	CASSYRGMNTEAFF	TRBV5-1	14	TRBJ1-1	-	-
TGCGCCAGCAGCTTGGTATATTCCCGGGACAGAATAAATGAGCAGTTCTTC	CASSLVYSRDRINEQFF	TRBV5-1	17	TRBJ2-1	-	TRBD1
TGTGCCAGCAGCTCCGACAGGGGGCTAGATGAAGCTTTCTTT	CASSSDRGLDEAFF	TRBV7-9	14	TRBJ1-1	-	TRBD1
TGCAGCGTCGGGGGGGACAGGGACATCGGGGAGCTGTTTTTT	CSVGGDRDIGELFF	TRBV29-1	14	TRBJ2-2	few	-
TGTGCCAGCAGGGGAGGGCCGGGACCAACCATAAACATTCAGTACTTC	CASRGGPGPTINIQYF	TRBV2	16	TRBJ2-4	-	TRBD2
TGTGCCAGTAGTGGCGGGGGCTGGGGCACTGAAGCTTTCTTT	CASSGGGWGTEAFF	TRBV19	14	TRBJ1-1	-	-
TGTGCCAGCAGCTTAGCAGCGGTGGAACTGTTTTTT	CASSLAAVELFF	TRBV7-9	12	TRBJ1-4	-	-